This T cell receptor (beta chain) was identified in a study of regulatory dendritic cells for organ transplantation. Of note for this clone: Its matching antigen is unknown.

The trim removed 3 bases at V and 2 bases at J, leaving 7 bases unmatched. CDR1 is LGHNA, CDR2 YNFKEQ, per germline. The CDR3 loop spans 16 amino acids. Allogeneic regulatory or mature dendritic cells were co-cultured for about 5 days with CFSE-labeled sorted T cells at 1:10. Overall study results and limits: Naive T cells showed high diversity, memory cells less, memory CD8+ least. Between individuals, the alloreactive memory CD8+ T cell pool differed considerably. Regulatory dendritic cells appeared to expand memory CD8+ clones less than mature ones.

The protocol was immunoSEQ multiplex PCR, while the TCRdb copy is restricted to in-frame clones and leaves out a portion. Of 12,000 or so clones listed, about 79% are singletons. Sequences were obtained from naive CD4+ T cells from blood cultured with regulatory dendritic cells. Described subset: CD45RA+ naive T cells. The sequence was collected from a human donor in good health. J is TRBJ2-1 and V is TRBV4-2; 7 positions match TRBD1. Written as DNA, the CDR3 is TGTGCCAGCAGCCAGGAGACAGGGACGGCCTACAATGAGCAGTTCTTC. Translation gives CASSQETGTAYNEQFF.